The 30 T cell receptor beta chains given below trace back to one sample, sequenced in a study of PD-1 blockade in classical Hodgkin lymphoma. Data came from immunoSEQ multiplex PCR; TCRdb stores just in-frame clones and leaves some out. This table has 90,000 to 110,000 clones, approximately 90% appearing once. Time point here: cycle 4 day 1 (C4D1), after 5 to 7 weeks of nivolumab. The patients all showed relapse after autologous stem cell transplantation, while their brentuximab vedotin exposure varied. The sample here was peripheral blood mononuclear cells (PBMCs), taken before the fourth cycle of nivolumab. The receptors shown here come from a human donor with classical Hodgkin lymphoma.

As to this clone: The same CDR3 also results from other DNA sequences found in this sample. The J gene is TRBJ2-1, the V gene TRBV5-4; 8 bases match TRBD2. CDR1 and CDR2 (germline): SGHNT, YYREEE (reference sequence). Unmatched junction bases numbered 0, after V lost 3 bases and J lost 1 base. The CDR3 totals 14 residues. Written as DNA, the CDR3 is TGTGCCAGCAGCTCTAGCGGGTCCTACAATGAGCAGTTCTTC. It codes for CASSSSGSYNEQFF.

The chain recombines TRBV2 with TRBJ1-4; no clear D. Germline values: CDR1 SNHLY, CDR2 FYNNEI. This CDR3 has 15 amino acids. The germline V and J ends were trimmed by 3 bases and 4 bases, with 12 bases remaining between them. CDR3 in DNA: TGTGCCAGCAGTGATTTCGAGGAGTTTAATGAAAAACTGTTTTTT. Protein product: CASSDFEEFNEKLFF.

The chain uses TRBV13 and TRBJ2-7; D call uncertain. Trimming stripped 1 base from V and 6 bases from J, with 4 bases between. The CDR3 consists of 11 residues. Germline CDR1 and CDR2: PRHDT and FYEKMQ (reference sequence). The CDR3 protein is CASSLVGEQYF. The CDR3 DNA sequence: TGTGCCAGCAGCTTAGTTGGCGAGCAGTACTTC.

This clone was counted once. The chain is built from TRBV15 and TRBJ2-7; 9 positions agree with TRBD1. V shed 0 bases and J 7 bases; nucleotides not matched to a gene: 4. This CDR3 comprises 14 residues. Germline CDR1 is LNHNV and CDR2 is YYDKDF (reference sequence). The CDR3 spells CATSRDYRGPEQYF. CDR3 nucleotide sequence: TGTGCCACCAGCAGAGATTACAGGGGGCCGGAGCAGTACTTC.

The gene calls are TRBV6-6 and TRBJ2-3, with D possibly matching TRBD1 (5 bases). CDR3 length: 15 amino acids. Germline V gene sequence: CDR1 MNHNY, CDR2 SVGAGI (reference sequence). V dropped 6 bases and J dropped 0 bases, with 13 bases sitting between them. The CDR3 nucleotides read TGTGCCAGCAGCGACCTAGGGGCTAGCACAGATACGCAGTATTTT. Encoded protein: CASSDLGASTDTQYF.

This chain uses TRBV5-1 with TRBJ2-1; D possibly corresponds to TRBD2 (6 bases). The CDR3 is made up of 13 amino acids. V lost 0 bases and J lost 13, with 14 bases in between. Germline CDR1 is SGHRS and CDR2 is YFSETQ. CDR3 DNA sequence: TGCGCCAGCAGCTTGGAGGGCGGGACTCCCCAGTTCTTC. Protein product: CASSLEGGTPQFF.

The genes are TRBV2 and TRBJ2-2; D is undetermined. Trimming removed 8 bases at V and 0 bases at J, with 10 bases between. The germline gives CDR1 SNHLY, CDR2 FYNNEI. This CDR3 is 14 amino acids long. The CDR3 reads CASGRTANTGELFF. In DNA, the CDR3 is TGTGCCAGCGGCAGAACTGCGAACACCGGGGAGCTGTTTTTT. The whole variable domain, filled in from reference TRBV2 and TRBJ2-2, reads EPEVTQTPSHQVTQMGQEVILRCVPISNHLYFYWYRQILGQKVEFLVSFYNNEISEKSEIFDDQFSVERPDGSNFTLKIRSTKLEDSAMYFCASGRTANTGELFFGEGSRLTVL.

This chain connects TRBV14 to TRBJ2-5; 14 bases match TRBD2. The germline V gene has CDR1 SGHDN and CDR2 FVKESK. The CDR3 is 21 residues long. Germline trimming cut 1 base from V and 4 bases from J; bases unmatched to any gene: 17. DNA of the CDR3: TGTGCCAGCAGCCAAGCCCCCCCGACTAGCGGGAGGGCCGCGAGTGCAGAGACCCAGTACTTC. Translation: CASSQAPPTSGRAASAETQYF.

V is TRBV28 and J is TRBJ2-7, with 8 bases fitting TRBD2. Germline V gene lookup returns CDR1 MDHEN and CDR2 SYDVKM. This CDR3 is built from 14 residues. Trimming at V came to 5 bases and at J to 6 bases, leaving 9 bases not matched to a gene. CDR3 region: CASSMGPGGIEQYF. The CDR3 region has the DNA TGTGCCAGCAGTATGGGGCCGGGAGGGATCGAGCAGTACTTC.

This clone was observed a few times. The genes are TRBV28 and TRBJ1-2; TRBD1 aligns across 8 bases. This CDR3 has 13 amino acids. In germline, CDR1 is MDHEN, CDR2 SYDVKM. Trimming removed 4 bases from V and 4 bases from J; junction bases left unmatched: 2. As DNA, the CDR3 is TGTGCCAGCAGTTCCGGACAGGGCTATGGCTACACCTTC. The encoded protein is CASSSGQGYGYTF.

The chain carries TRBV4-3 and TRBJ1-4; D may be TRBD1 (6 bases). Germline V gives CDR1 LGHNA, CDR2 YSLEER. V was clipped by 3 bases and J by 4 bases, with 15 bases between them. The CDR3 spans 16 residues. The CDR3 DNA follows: TGCGCCAGCAGCCAGACTACCGGGACATATAATGAAAAACTGTTTTTT. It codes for CASSQTTGTYNEKLFF.

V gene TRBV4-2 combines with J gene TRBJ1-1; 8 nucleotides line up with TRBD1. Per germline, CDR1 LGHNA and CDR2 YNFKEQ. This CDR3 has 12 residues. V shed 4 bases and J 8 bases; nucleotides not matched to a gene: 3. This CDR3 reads CASSRWDREAFF. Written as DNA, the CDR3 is TGTGCCAGCAGCCGCTGGGACAGGGAAGCTTTCTTT.

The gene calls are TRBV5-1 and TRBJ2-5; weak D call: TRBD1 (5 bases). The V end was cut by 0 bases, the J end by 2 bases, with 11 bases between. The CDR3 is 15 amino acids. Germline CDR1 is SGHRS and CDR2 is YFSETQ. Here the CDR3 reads CASSLEVREQETQYF. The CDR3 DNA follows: TGCGCCAGCAGCTTGGAGGTCAGGGAACAAGAGACCCAGTACTTC.

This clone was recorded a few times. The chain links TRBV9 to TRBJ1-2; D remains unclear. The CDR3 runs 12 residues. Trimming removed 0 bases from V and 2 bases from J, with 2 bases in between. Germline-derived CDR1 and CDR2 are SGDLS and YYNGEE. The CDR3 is CASSVGNYGYTF. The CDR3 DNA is TGTGCCAGCAGCGTAGGAAACTATGGCTACACCTTC.

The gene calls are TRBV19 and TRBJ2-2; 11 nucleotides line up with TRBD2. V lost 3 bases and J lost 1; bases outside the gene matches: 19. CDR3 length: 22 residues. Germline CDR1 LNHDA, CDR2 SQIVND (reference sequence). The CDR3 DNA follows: TGTGCCAGTAGTATCGGATGGCTAGCGGGAGGTCTGCGCTTTATGAACACCGGGGAGCTGTTTTTT. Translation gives CASSIGWLAGGLRFMNTGELFF.

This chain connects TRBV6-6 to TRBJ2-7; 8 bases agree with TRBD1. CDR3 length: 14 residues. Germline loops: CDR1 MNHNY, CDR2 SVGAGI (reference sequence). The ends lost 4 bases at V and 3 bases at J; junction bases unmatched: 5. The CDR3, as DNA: TGTGCCAGCAGTTTGGGGGGACAGGACTACGAGCAGTACTTC. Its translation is CASSLGGQDYEQYF.

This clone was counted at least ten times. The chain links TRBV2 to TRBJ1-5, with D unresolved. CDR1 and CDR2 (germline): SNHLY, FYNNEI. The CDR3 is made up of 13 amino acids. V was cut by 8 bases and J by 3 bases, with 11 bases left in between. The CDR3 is CASAQSFNQPQHF. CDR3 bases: TGTGCCAGCGCTCAGAGTTTCAATCAGCCCCAGCATTTT.

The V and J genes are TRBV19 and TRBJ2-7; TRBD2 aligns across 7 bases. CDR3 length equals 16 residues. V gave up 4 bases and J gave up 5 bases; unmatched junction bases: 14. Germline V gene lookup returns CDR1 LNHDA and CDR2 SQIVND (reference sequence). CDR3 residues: CASSTPGLSERHEQYF. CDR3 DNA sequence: TGTGCCAGTAGTACACCGGGACTAAGCGAGCGACACGAGCAGTACTTC.

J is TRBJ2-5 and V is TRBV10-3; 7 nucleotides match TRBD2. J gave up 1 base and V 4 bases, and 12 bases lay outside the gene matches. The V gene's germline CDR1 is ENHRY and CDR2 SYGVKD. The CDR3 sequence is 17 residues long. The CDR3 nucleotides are TGTGCCATCAGTGTCAGGGCGGGAGAGCTTATCCAAGAGACCCAGTACTTC. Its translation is CAISVRAGELIQETQYF.

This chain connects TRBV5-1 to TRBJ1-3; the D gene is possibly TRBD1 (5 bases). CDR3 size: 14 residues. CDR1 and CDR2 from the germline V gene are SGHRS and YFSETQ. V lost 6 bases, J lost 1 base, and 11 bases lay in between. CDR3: CASTNDRSGNTIYF. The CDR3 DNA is TGCGCCAGCACGAACGACAGATCTGGAAACACCATATATTTT. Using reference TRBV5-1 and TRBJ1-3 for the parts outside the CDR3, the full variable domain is KAGVTQTPRYLIKTRGQQVTLSCSPISGHRSVSWYQQTPGQGLQFLFEYFSETQRNKGNFPGRFSGRQFSNSRSEMNVSTLELGDSALYLCASTNDRSGNTIYFGEGSWLTVV.

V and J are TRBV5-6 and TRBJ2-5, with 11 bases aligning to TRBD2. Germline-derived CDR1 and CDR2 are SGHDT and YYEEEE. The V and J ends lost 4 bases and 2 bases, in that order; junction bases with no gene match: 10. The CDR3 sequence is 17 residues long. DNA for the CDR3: TGTGCCAGCAGCCCCCTGACTAGCGGGGACGAACAAGAGACCCAGTACTTC. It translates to CASSPLTSGDEQETQYF. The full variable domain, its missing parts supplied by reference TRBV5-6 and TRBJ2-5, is DAGVTQSPTHLIKTRGQQVTLRCSPKSGHDTVSWYQQALGQGPQFIFQYYEEEERQRGNFPDRFSGHQFPNYSSELNVNALLLGDSALYLCASSPLTSGDEQETQYFGPGTRLLVL.

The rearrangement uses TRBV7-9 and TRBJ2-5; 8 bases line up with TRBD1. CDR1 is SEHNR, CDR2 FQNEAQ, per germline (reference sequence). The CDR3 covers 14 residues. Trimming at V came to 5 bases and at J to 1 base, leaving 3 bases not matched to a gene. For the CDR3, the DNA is TGTGCCAGCAGCAAGGACAGGGCCCAAGAGACCCAGTACTTC. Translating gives CASSKDRAQETQYF.

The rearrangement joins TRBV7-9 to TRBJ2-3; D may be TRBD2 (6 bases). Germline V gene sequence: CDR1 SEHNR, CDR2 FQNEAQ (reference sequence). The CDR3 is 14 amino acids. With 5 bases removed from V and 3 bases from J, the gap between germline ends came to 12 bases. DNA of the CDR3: TGTGCCAGCAGCATCGGAGGGGAGACAGATACGCAGTATTTT. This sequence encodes CASSIGGETDTQYF.

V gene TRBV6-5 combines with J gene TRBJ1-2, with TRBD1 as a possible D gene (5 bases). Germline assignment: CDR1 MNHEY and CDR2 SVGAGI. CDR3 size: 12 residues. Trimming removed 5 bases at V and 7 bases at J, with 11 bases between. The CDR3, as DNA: TGTGCCAGCAGTCAGCGGGGGAGTGGCTACACCTTC. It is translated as CASSQRGSGYTF.

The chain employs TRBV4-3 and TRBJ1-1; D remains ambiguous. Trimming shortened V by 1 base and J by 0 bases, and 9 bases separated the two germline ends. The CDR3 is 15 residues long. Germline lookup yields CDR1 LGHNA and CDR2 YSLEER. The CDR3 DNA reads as TGCGCCAGCAGCCAAGGACGCCTCATGAACACTGAAGCTTTCTTT. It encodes CASSQGRLMNTEAFF.

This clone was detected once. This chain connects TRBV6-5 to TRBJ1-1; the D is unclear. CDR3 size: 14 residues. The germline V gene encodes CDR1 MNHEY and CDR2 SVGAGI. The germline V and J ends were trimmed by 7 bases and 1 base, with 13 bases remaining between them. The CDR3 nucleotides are TGTGCCAGCACCACGGGTCTTTCGAACACTGAAGCTTTCTTT. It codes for CASTTGLSNTEAFF.

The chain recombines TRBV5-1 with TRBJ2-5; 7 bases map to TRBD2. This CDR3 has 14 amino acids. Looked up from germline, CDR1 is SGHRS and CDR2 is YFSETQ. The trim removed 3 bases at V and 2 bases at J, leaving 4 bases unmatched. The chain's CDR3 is CASSSSGAQETQYF. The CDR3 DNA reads TGCGCCAGCAGCTCTAGCGGAGCACAAGAGACCCAGTACTTC.

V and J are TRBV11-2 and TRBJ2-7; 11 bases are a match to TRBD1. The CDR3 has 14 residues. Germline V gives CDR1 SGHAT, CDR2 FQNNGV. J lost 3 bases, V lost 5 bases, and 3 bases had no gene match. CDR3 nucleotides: TGTGCCAGCAGCGGGACAGGGGGGGTCTACGAGCAGTACTTC. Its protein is CASSGTGGVYEQYF.

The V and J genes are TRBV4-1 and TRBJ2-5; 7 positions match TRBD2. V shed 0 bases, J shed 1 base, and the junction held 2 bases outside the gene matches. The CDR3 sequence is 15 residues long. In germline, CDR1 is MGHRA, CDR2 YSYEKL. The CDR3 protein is CASSQEGRVQETQYF. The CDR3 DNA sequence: TGCGCCAGCAGCCAAGAGGGGAGGGTCCAAGAGACCCAGTACTTC.

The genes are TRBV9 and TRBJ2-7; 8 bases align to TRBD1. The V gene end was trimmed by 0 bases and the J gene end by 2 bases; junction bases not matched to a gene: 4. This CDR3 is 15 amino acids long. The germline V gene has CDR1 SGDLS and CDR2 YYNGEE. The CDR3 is CASSVASGQAYEQYF. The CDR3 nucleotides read TGTGCCAGCAGCGTAGCCTCGGGACAGGCCTACGAGCAGTACTTC.